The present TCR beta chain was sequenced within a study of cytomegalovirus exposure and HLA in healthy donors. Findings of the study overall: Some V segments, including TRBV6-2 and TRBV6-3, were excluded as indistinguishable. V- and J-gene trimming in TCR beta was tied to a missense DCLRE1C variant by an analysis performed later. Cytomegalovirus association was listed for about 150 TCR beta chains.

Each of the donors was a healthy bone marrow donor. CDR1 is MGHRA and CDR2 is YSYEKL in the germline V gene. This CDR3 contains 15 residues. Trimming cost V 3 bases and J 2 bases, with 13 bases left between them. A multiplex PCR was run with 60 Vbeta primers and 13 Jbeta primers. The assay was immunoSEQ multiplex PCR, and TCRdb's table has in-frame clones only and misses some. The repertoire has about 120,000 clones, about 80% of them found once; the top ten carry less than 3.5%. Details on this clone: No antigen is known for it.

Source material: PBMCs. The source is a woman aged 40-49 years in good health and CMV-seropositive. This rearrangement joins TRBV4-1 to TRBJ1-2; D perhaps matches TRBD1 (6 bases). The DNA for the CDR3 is TGCGCCAGCAGCCAGGACTGGGACATCAACTATGGCTACACCTTC. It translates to CASSQDWDINYGYTF.